Listed below are T cell receptor beta chains from one sample, sequenced in a study of cytomegalovirus exposure and HLA in healthy donors. The repertoire was sequenced with immunoSEQ multiplex PCR; TCRdb's copy has only in-frame clones and lacks some. The table lists fewer than 200,000 clones, roughly 83% of them singletons. Sequencing used PBMCs. The receptors here all came from a man aged 25-45 years in good health and CMV-seronegative. Both conserved end residues are part of each CDR3. A D gene is named only where the DNA matches it firmly. The listing skips clone size in some rows; elsewhere it reads once, few, many or a size class.

J	size	V	D	DNA	CDR3
TRBJ2-2	.	TRBV5-4	TRBD1	TGTGCCAGCAGCCCCTCGGGACAGAGCTTCACCGGGGAGCTGTTTTTT	CASSPSGQSFTGELFF
TRBJ2-3	.	TRBV7-8	TRBD1	TGTGCCAGCAGCTATACGGACAGGGGGTTGCCAGATACGCAGTATTTT	CASSYTDRGLPDTQYF
TRBJ2-7	.	TRBV29-1	.	TGCAGCGTTGGTGGGCAGGGAGAGCAGTACTTC	CSVGGQGEQYF
TRBJ2-6	.	TRBV10-3	TRBD2	TGTGCCATCAGTGACGGGGGGGCTGGGGCCAACGTCCTGACTTTC	CAISDGGAGANVLTF
TRBJ2-7	once	TRBV2	.	TGTGCCAGCAGTGGGGCAAACGAGCAGTACTTC	CASSGANEQYF
TRBJ1-5	.	TRBV2	.	TGTGCCAGCCAAACGGGTGTCGGACCCCAGCATTTT	CASQTGVGPQHF
TRBJ2-6	.	TRBV28	TRBD1	TGTGCCAGCAGATGGGGACAGGGTAACTCTGGGGCCAACGTCCTGACTTTC	CASRWGQGNSGANVLTF
TRBJ2-3	once	TRBV7-6	TRBD2	TGTGCCAGCAGCTTTAGCGGGAGGAGAACAGATACGCAGTATTTT	CASSFSGRRTDTQYF
TRBJ2-3	.	TRBV2	.	TGTGCCAGCAGCCCTAGACAGAGCACAGATACGCAGTATTTT	CASSPRQSTDTQYF
TRBJ2-2	.	TRBV7-9	.	TGTGCCAGCAGCTTAGTATCAGGTAGCACCGGGGAGCTGTTTTTT	CASSLVSGSTGELFF
TRBJ2-7	.	TRBV4-2	.	TGTGCCAGCAGCCAAGAGCGGGCCGGCGGCGAGCAGTACTTC	CASSQERAGGEQYF
TRBJ2-1	.	TRBV18	TRBD2	TGTGCCAGCTCAAATATAGCGGGGGACCTATCCTACAATGAGCAGTTCTTC	CASSNIAGDLSYNEQFF
TRBJ2-7	.	TRBV2	.	TGTGCCAGCAGCCGGGACTCTTTCTACGAGCAGTACTTC	CASSRDSFYEQYF
TRBJ2-3	.	TRBV6-5	TRBD1	TGTGCCAGCAGTACCGGGACAGGGGATACCGATACGCAGTATTTT	CASSTGTGDTDTQYF
TRBJ1-4	.	TRBV6-5	.	TGTGCCAGCAGTTACTCCGGGTCCTACAATGAAAAACTGTTTTTT	CASSYSGSYNEKLFF
TRBJ1-6	.	TRBV2	TRBD1	TGTGCCAGCAGTACCCGACAGGGGGCTGGGCTCCTCCACTTT	CASSTRQGAGLLHF
TRBJ2-6	.	TRBV5-1	TRBD1	TGCGCCAGCAGCCTTACTCCGGGACAGGGGAACACTGGGGCCAACGTCCTGACTTTC	CASSLTPGQGNTGANVLTF
TRBJ1-2	.	TRBV4-2	.	TGTGCCAGCAGAGGGGGGGGCAGTAACTATGGCTACACCTTC	CASRGGGSNYGYTF
TRBJ2-1	.	TRBV10-3	.	TGTGCCACCGACAGGGCGGGGAACAATGAGCAGTTCTTC	CATDRAGNNEQFF
TRBJ1-1	.	TRBV28	TRBD1	TGTGCCAGCAGTTTGACAGGGGCAAACACTGAAGCTTTCTTT	CASSLTGANTEAFF